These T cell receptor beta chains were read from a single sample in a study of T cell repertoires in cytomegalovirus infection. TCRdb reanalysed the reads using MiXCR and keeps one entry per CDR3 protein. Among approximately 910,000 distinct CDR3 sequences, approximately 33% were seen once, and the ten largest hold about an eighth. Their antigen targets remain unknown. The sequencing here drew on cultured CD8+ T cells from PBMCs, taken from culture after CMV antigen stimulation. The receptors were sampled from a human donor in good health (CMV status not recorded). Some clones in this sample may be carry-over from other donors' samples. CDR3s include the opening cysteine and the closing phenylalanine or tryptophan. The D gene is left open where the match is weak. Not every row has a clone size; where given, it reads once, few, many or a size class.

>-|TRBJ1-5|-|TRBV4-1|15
CAGSQEGTRLQPQHF
TGCGCCGGCAGCCAAGAAGGAACTAGGCTCCAGCCCCAGCATTTT
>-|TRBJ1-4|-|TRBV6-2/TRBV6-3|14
CVSSYSAGTEKLFF
TGTGTCAGCAGTTACTCTGCAGGGACTGAAAAACTGTTTTTT
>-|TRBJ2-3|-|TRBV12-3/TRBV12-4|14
CASSLRSNTDTQYF
TGTGCCAGCAGTTTAAGGTCTAACACAGATACGCAGTATTTT
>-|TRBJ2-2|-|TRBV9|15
CASSVWTSNTGELFF
TGTGCCAGCAGCGTTTGGACCTCGAACACCGGGGAGCTGTTTTTT
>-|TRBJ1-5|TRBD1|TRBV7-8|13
CASSSGQIQPQHF
TGTGCCAGCAGCTCGGGACAGATTCAGCCCCAGCATTTT
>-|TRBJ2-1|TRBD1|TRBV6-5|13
CASKDREYNEQFF
TGTGCCAGCAAGGACAGGGAGTACAATGAGCAGTTCTTC
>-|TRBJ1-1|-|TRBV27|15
CATLGGGRGNTEAFF
TGTGCCACCCTGGGGGGGGGGCGGGGGAACACTGAAGCTTTCTTT
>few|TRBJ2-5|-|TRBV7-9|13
CASSLFSPETQYF
TGTGCCAGCAGCTTATTTTCTCCCGAGACCCAGTACTTC
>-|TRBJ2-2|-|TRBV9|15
CASSVPGPVTGELFF
TGTGCCAGCAGCGTCCCGGGACCAGTCACCGGGGAGCTGTTTTTT
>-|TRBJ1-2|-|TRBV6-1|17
CASSESKAGKATNGYTF
TGTGCCAGCAGTGAAAGTAAGGCAGGGAAGGCCACGAACGGCTACACCTTC
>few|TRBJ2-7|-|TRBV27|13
CASSAGSPYEQYF
TGTGCCAGCAGTGCTGGCAGTCCCTACGAGCAGTACTTC
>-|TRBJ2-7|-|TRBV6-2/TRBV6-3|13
CASSYTGGNEQYF
TGTGCCAGCAGTTACACCGGGGGCAACGAGCAGTACTTC
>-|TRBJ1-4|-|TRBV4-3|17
CASSQRVLGRANEKLFF
TGCGCCAGCAGCCAAAGGGTCTTGGGCAGGGCGAATGAAAAACTGTTTTTT
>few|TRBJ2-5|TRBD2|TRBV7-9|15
CASSLAGNGGWTQYF
TGTGCCAGCAGCTTAGCCGGTAACGGGGGGTGGACCCAGTACTTC
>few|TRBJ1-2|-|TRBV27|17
CASSLSMGDGAVYGYTF
TGTGCCAGCAGTTTATCGATGGGCGACGGGGCGGTCTATGGCTACACCTTC
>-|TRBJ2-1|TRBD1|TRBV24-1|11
CATGQGLEQFF
TGTGCCACCGGACAGGGTCTGGAGCAGTTCTTC
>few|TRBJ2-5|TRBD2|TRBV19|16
CASSIGSGGAEETQYF
TGTGCCAGTAGTATAGGGTCCGGGGGGGCAGAAGAGACCCAGTACTTC
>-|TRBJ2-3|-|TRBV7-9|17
CASSLTVQGRVTDTQYF
TGTGCCAGCAGCTTGACGGTGCAGGGGAGGGTAACAGATACGCAGTATTTT
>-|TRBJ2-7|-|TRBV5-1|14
CASSLRSGAREQYF
TGCGCCAGCAGCTTGCGGTCCGGGGCAAGGGAGCAGTACTTC
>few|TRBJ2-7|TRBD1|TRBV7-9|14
CASSDATGTYEQYF
TGTGCCAGCAGCGACGCGACAGGGACCTACGAGCAGTACTTC
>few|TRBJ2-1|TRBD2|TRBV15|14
CATGQRGLGDEQFF
TGTGCCACCGGGCAGCGGGGGCTGGGGGATGAGCAGTTCTTC
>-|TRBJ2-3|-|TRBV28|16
CASTAWVLRRPDTQYF
TGTGCCAGCACTGCCTGGGTCCTAAGGAGGCCAGATACGCAGTATTTT
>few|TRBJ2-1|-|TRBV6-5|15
CASSLFSGIDDEQFF
TGTGCCAGCAGTCTCTTTTCAGGGATTGATGATGAGCAGTTCTTC
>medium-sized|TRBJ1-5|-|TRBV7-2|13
CASSLGLVQPQHF
TGTGCCAGCAGCTTGGGACTTGTTCAGCCCCAGCATTTT
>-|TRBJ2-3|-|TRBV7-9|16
CASSLMVRVSTDTQYF
TGTGCCAGCAGCTTAATGGTCCGGGTGAGCACAGATACGCAGTATTTT
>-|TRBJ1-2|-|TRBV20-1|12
CSAPERGSGYTF
TGCAGTGCCCCAGAGAGGGGCAGCGGCTACACCTTC
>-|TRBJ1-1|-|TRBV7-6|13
CASSFSGQPEAFF
TGTGCCAGCAGCTTCTCGGGGCAGCCTGAAGCTTTCTTT
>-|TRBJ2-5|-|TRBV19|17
CASILWRRPGKEETQYF
TGTGCCAGTATCCTTTGGAGGCGTCCTGGGAAGGAAGAGACCCAGTACTTC